This T cell receptor (beta chain) was obtained from a study of T cells in localized non-small cell lung cancer. Overall study results and limits: Tumor samples were not multi-region, leaving intratumor heterogeneity unexcluded. Appearing in adjacent lung were a median about 60 of the top 100 tumor clones. Highest T cell clonality was seen in uninvolved adjacent lung, surpassing that measured in tumor.

Turning to this clone: Its cognate antigen is unknown.

The CDR3 is 14 amino acids. V was clipped by 9 bases and J by 5 bases, with 17 bases between them. Germline V gene sequence: CDR1 MRHNA, CDR2 SNTAGT. The table came from immunoSEQ multiplex PCR; TCRdb's copy has only in-frame clones and leaves some out. The repertoire holds some 13,000 clones, with about 86% as singletons. The V and J genes are TRBV6-4 and TRBJ2-1; D perhaps matches TRBD1 (5 bases). Sample: peripheral blood, taken before any cancer treatment. The source of this sequence is a male donor older than 55 with stage III lung adenocarcinoma. CDR3 DNA: TGTGCCAGTAAACGATATGCAGGGAACAATGAGCAGTTCTTC. Its translation is CASKRYAGNNEQFF.